The sequence of this T cell receptor (beta chain) was determined in a study of OX40 agonist ivuxolimab in advanced cancers. Study-wide context: Dose-escalation patients had hepatocellular carcinoma, melanoma, renal cell or head and neck cancer.

CDR3 length: 12 amino acids. V lost 5 bases to trimming and J lost 5 bases, with 9 bases between them. The V gene's germline CDR1 is WSHSY and CDR2 SAAADI. This clone occurred once. Using immunoSEQ multiplex PCR, the repertoire was profiled, and TCRdb retains in-frame clones only, with some absent. The sample includes more than 90,000 clones, around 85% of them seen just once. The input for sequencing was CD4+ or CD8+ T cells sorted from blood, taken in a trial of the OX40 agonist ivuxolimab. The sequence was collected from an adult with an advanced solid tumor such as melanoma, head and neck, liver or kidney cancer. This rearrangement joins TRBV10-2 to TRBJ1-1, with D unclear. The chain's CDR3 is CASSSLGTEAFF. The CDR3 DNA follows: TGCGCCAGCAGTAGTCTCGGGACTGAAGCTTTCTTT.